The 13 T cell receptor beta chains in this list originate from one sample, sequenced in a study of blood T cell repertoires in COVID-19. Assay used: immunoSEQ multiplex PCR; TCRdb lists only in-frame clones, some missing. The profile shows about 190,000 clones, approximately 88% of them singletons. Sequenced: peripheral blood. The source of these receptors is a man aged 35 to 55 with acute or convalescent COVID-19.

The genes are TRBV6-1 and TRBJ1-1; no reliable D call. The CDR3 totals 13 residues. With 2 bases removed from V and 7 bases from J, the gap between germline ends came to 11 bases. Germline lookup yields CDR1 MNHNS and CDR2 SASEGT. The CDR3 sequence is CASSELTASEAFF. The CDR3, as DNA: TGTGCCAGCAGTGAACTTACAGCCAGTGAAGCTTTCTTT.

V gene TRBV13 combines with J gene TRBJ1-2, with unresolved D. Germline values: CDR1 PRHDT, CDR2 FYEKMQ (reference sequence). The V and J ends lost 3 bases and 7 bases respectively, with 12 bases between them. This CDR3 has 13 residues. CDR3 residues: CASSLGPQSGYTF. The CDR3 DNA reads TGTGCCAGCAGCTTGGGCCCTCAGAGTGGCTACACCTTC.

V usage is TRBV7-9 and J usage is TRBJ2-2; TRBD1 agrees at 8 bases. Germline V lookup: CDR1 SEHNR, CDR2 FQNEAQ (reference sequence). The J segment lost 6 bases and the V segment lost 2 bases, leaving 5 bases of the junction unmatched. The CDR3 runs 15 residues. This CDR3 is CASSLRDRGPGELFF. The CDR3 coding sequence is TGTGCCAGCAGCTTACGAGACAGGGGCCCCGGGGAGCTGTTTTTT.

The chain employs TRBV6-5 and TRBJ2-1, with TRBD1 matching over 7 bases. CDR1 and CDR2 (germline): MNHEY, SVGAGI. This CDR3 comprises 15 residues. The J segment lost 0 bases and the V segment lost 6 bases, leaving 5 bases of the junction unmatched. The CDR3 here is CASRSGTVSYNEQFF. The CDR3, as DNA: TGTGCCAGCAGATCCGGGACAGTCTCCTACAATGAGCAGTTCTTC.

The rearrangement uses TRBV5-1 and TRBJ2-5, with 9 bases identical to TRBD1. Germline values: CDR1 SGHRS, CDR2 YFSETQ. The V and J ends lost 4 bases and 5 bases, in that order; junction bases with no gene match: 12. The CDR3 totals 16 residues. In DNA form, the CDR3 reads TGCGCCAGCAGCGTGGGACACGGACAGGGGTGGGAGACCCAGTACTTC. This codes for CASSVGHGQGWETQYF.

This chain links TRBV11-2 with TRBJ1-1; possibly TRBD1 for D (6 bases). Deletions cut 5 bases from V and 4 bases from J, with 17 bases between. This CDR3 is 15 amino acids long. Germline V gene sequence: CDR1 SGHAT, CDR2 FQNNGV. The CDR3 region has the DNA TGTGCCAGCAGCCCCCTACAGGGTATGGGCACTGAAGCTTTCTTT. This gives the protein CASSPLQGMGTEAFF.

The gene calls are TRBV7-9 and TRBJ2-2; 9 positions match TRBD2. The germline CDR1 and CDR2 sequences are SEHNR and FQNEAQ (reference sequence). The CDR3 is 15 residues long. With V trimmed by 3 bases and J by 8 bases, 7 bases remained unmatched. The CDR3 bases are TGTGCCAGCAGCTTCGGCGGGGGGGCGTCTGGGGAGCTGTTTTTT. This sequence encodes CASSFGGGASGELFF.

The CDR3 DNA sequence: TGTGCCAGCAGCGGTCCGGGACAGAGGAACACTGAAGCTTTCTTT. It is translated as CASSGPGQRNTEAFF. The J gene is TRBJ1-1, the V gene TRBV9; 7 nucleotides match TRBD1. The CDR3 runs 15 residues. V lost 3 bases and J lost 1; bases outside the gene matches: 6. Germline loops: CDR1 SGDLS, CDR2 YYNGEE.

This chain uses TRBV27 with TRBJ2-7; 7 bases are a match to TRBD1. Trimming took 6 bases from V and 7 from J; bases not matched to a gene: 12. Germline V gene lookup returns CDR1 MNHEY and CDR2 SMNVEV (reference sequence). The CDR3 is 14 amino acids. This CDR3 is CASSKQGLSWEQYF. The CDR3 DNA sequence: TGTGCCAGCAGCAAACAGGGGCTTTCTTGGGAGCAGTACTTC.

The genes are TRBV5-1 and TRBJ1-1; TRBD1 matches 7 bases. The CDR3 is 14 amino acids. Germline V CDR1 and CDR2: SGHRS, YFSETQ. The V and J ends lost 2 bases and 3 bases, in that order; junction bases with no gene match: 4. CDR3 bases: TGCGCCAGCAGCTTCAGGGACAGCTACACTGAAGCTTTCTTT. This encodes CASSFRDSYTEAFF.

CDR3 DNA sequence: TGTGCCACCAGCAGAGATGGCCGGGGACTTGGGGTGGCTAACTATGGCTACACCTTC. This translates into CATSRDGRGLGVANYGYTF. V gene TRBV15 combines with J gene TRBJ1-2; D possibly corresponds to TRBD1 (5 bases). Trimming cost V 0 bases and J 0 bases, with 20 bases left between them. The CDR3 has 19 residues. The germline gives CDR1 LNHNV, CDR2 YYDKDF (reference sequence).

As DNA, the CDR3 is TGTGCCAGCAGCCCATCGAACACCGGGGAGCTGTTTTTT. Protein product: CASSPSNTGELFF. The chain uses TRBV5-4 and TRBJ2-2, with D hard to call. The ends were cut back, 4 bases at V and 0 bases at J, with 4 bases in the middle. Germline V gene sequence: CDR1 SGHNT, CDR2 YYREEE (reference sequence). This CDR3 spans 13 amino acids.

V and J are TRBV11-1 and TRBJ2-4; D not certain. The CDR3 is 14 residues long. V lost 6 bases to trimming and J lost 3 bases, with 12 bases between them. Germline V lookup: CDR1 SGHAT, CDR2 FQDESV (reference sequence). In DNA, the CDR3 is TGTGCCAGCAGGTCGAACACCGACAAAAACATTCAGTACTTC. It translates to CASRSNTDKNIQYF.